A single sample gave rise to the 29 T cell receptor beta chains below, sequenced in a study of tumor-infiltrating lymphocytes in primary liver carcinoma. TCR beta cDNA came from approximately 490 ng total RNA, primed with a constant-region primer. Construction of TCR beta libraries relied on three successive nested multiplex PCR rounds employing slightly modified ARM-PCR. Each of the first two PCR rounds ran around 10 cycles with TRBV1-TRBV30 forward and C-beta reverse primers. TCRdb analysed the multiplex PCR reads with MiXCR anew, one entry per CDR3 protein. The table lists more than 85,000 distinct CDR3 sequences, 80% to 85% of them singletons, with approximately 20% in the top ten. The source material, about 18-31 mg of unsorted bulk tissue, was used to co-extract RNA and DNA. The specimen sequenced was liver tumor tissue from sampling region 3. Subset reported: tumor region T3, left-lateral pole. The receptors shown here come from a middle-aged man with primary liver carcinoma and hepatitis B virus infection.

The rearrangement uses TRBV6-9 and TRBJ2-2; D is perhaps TRBD1 (5 bases). Trimming removed 10 bases from V and 7 bases from J, with 16 bases in between. Germline V gene sequence: CDR1 MNHGY, CDR2 SVAAGI. CDR3 length: 13 residues. The CDR3 loop reads CATARVDIGELFF. In DNA, the CDR3 is TGTGCCACCGCCAGGGTGGACATCGGGGAGCTGTTTTTT.

CDR3 residues: CASSQELTSWLSEQFF. The CDR3 DNA is TGCGCCAGCAGCCAAGAGCTGACTAGCTGGCTAAGTGAGCAGTTCTTC. The V call is TRBV4-1, the J call TRBJ2-1; 7 positions agree with TRBD2. Germline V CDR1 and CDR2: MGHRA, YSYEKL. V shed 0 bases, J shed 9 bases, and the junction held 11 bases outside the gene matches. The CDR3 totals 16 residues.

The rearrangement uses TRBV12-3 or TRBV12-4 and TRBJ2-7; D not certain. This CDR3 has 13 residues. The CDR3 loop reads CVNSGDTSYEQYF. The CDR3 DNA reads TGTGTCAACAGTGGTGACACCAGCTACGAGCAGTACTTC.

There are many counts of this clonotype. The chain joins TRBV28 to TRBJ2-2, with a tentative D call TRBD1 (5 bases). Germline-derived CDR1 and CDR2 are MDHEN and SYDVKM. The CDR3 loop spans 15 amino acids. The V and J ends lost 5 bases and 1 base respectively, with 11 bases between them. CDR3 DNA sequence: TGTGCCAGCAGTCGAACGACAGAGAACACCGGGGAGCTGTTTTTT. It yields the protein CASSRTTENTGELFF.

V is TRBV6-5 and J is TRBJ2-3, with TRBD2 matching 7 bases. CDR1 and CDR2 from the germline V gene are MNHEY and SVGAGI. V dropped 7 bases and J dropped 4; count of bases not matched to a gene: 11. The CDR3 has 15 residues. The CDR3 DNA sequence: TGTGCCAGCAACCCAAGACTAGCTGGAGCAGATACGCAGTATTTT. Residues: CASNPRLAGADTQYF.

The chain is built from TRBV7-2 and TRBJ1-5, with D maybe TRBD1 (5 bases). Deletions cut 7 bases from V and 4 bases from J, with 11 bases between. Per the germline V gene, CDR1 is SGHTA and CDR2 is FQGNSA. The CDR3 extends over 13 amino acids. CDR3 region: CASNGGDNQPQHF. The DNA of the CDR3 is TGTGCCAGCAATGGAGGGGATAATCAGCCCCAGCATTTT.

Concerning this clonotype: Compared with germline, one end of the junction differs, possibly owing to a read error. This chain connects TRBV29-1 to TRBJ2-3; maybe TRBD1 (5 bases). CDR3 length equals 15 residues. CDR1 and CDR2 from the germline V gene are SQVTM and ANQGSEA. For the CDR3, the DNA is TGCAGCGTTGAGGGTGGGGCCGGCATCACATATACGCAATATTTT. Encoded protein: CSVEGGAGITYTQYF.

This clonotype was detected a few times. A much larger clone differs by one base, so this may be a read error. CDR3 DNA sequence: TGTGCCAGCAGCTTGGAGGCGGTCCCAGGGGGGATCTACGAGCAGTACTTC. As protein: CASSLEAVPGGIYEQYF. This chain uses TRBV5-4 with TRBJ2-7, with D perhaps TRBD1 (7 bases). Looked up from germline, CDR1 is SGHNT and CDR2 is YYREEE (reference sequence). The CDR3 extends over 17 amino acids. V dropped 0 bases and J dropped 3 bases, with 19 bases sitting between them.

This chain connects TRBV11-2 to TRBJ2-5; TRBD1 might be the D (6 bases). Germline V gene sequence: CDR1 SGHAT, CDR2 FQNNGV. The V and J ends lost 3 bases and 14 bases respectively, with 22 bases between them. CDR3 length equals 14 residues. Here the CDR3 DNA reads TGTGCCAGCAGCTTCAGTGGGGGACAAGAGACCCGATACTTC. It specifies CASSFSGGQETRYF.

The J gene is TRBJ2-1, the V gene TRBV12-3 or TRBV12-4; D is unresolved. The V end was cut by 5 bases, the J end by 9 bases, with 11 bases between. The CDR3 is made up of 12 amino acids. The CDR3 nucleotides are TGTGCCAGCAGTAACCATCGCAGTGAGCAGTTCTTC. It is translated as CASSNHRSEQFF.

This chain links TRBV6-7 with TRBJ2-7; D is possibly TRBD1 or TRBD2 (5 bases each). TRBV6-7 is annotated as an ORF whose role is uncertain. The CDR3 spans 16 residues. Between the trimmed V and J ends, which lost 1 base and 8 bases, there was a span of 21 bases. CDR3 residues: CASSYLARATGHKQYF. In nucleotides, the CDR3 is TGTGCCAGCAGTTACTTGGCGAGGGCCACTGGACACAAGCAGTACTTC.

Worth noting for this clonotype: The junction differs from germline at one of its ends, possibly a read error. The gene calls are TRBV29-1 and TRBJ1-2, with D possibly TRBD1 on 5 matching bases. In germline, CDR1 is SQVTM, CDR2 ANQGSEA. The CDR3 length is 16 residues. CDR3 sequence: CSVNGSGTNRNYGYTF. Here the CDR3 DNA reads TGTAGCGTTAATGGCTCAGGGACTAATAGGAACTATGGCTACACCTTC.

This clonotype has a count of ten or more. This may be a read error: a much more frequent sequence differs by one nucleotide. V gene TRBV10-2 combines with J gene TRBJ2-3; D unresolved. V lost 10 bases and J lost 0, with 8 bases in between. The germline V gene has CDR1 WSHSY and CDR2 SAAADI. CDR3 size: 12 residues. CDR3 DNA sequence: TGCGCCAACAAATCTAGCACAGATACGCAGTATTTT. Translated: CANKSSTDTQYF.

This clonotype came up once. The junction differs from germline at one of its ends, possibly a read error. The gene calls are TRBV5-1 and TRBJ2-3, with D tentatively TRBD1 or TRBD2 (8 bases each). The CDR3 runs to 18 residues. Germline loops: CDR1 SGHRS, CDR2 YFSETQ. CDR3 in amino acids: CASSLGQVRGLASDTQYF. Written as DNA, the CDR3 is TGCGCCAGCAGTTTGGGACAGGTCCGTGGACTAGCCTCAGATACGCAGTATTTT.

This clonotype was counted only a few times. The rearrangement uses TRBV4-3 and TRBJ2-1; D is possibly TRBD2 (6 bases). This CDR3 has 15 residues. The V end lost 10 bases, the J end lost 4 bases, and 20 bases lay between the germline ends. Germline V lookup: CDR1 LGHNA, CDR2 YSLEER. The CDR3, as DNA: TGCGCCAATAGCCAAACACGGGAGTCGTACAATGAGCAGTTCTTC. Its translation is CANSQTRESYNEQFF.

This clonotype is a singleton in its sample. The conserved phenylalanine or tryptophan normally closing the CDR3 is absent here, so this likely arose from a read error. V and J are TRBV29-1 and TRBJ1-1, with 7 nucleotides matching TRBD1. The CDR3 spans 15 residues. The germline V gene has CDR1 SQVTM and CDR2 ANQGSEA. CDR3 DNA: TGCAGTGTTGTAGGGGGCTGGGGGATGAACACTGAAGCTTTCCTT. Translated: CSVVGGWGMNTEAFL.

This clonotype was counted a few times. The CDR3 does not close with the conserved phenylalanine or tryptophan, likely indicating a read error. The chain uses TRBV6-1 and TRBJ2-1; D is unclear. The V and J ends lost 4 bases and 7 bases respectively, with 11 bases between them. CDR1 is MNHNS, CDR2 SASEGT, per germline. The CDR3 contains 13 residues. For the CDR3, the DNA is TGTGCCAGCAGTGTATCACTGTCAAATGAGCAGTTCTTA. It specifies CASSVSLSNEQFL.

This chain uses TRBV29-1 with TRBJ1-1, with 8 bases fitting TRBD1. V shed 6 bases, J shed 5 bases, and the junction held 5 bases outside the gene matches. Germline V gene data show CDR1 as SQVTM and CDR2 as ANQGSEA. This CDR3 has 12 residues. The CDR3 bases are TGCAGCGTCGGGACAGGCACGACTGAAGCTTTCTTT. Encoded protein: CSVGTGTTEAFF.

This rearrangement joins TRBV5-4 to TRBJ1-1, with D uncertain. This CDR3 comprises 15 residues. Germline V gives CDR1 SGHNT, CDR2 YYREEE (reference sequence). V shed 9 bases and J shed 0 bases, with 18 bases lying between them. The CDR3 protein is CATLASEGMNTEAFF. In DNA, the CDR3 is TGTGCCACCTTAGCTTCCGAGGGTATGAACACTGAAGCTTTCTTT.

As for this clonotype: Compared with germline, one end of the junction differs, possibly owing to a read error. This chain connects TRBV6-1 to TRBJ2-6; TRBD1 agrees at 9 bases. CDR1 MNHNS and CDR2 SASEGT come from the germline V gene. CDR3 length: 14 residues. The CDR3, as DNA: TGTGCAAGCAGGGACAGGGCTGGGGTCAACGTCCTGACTTTC. This translates into CASRDRAGVNVLTF.

This chain uses TRBV11-2 with TRBJ1-1, with D possibly TRBD1 on 5 matching bases. The V end lost 8 bases, the J end lost 3 bases, and 16 bases lay between the germline ends. The CDR3 has 14 residues. CDR1 and CDR2 (germline): SGHAT, FQNNGV. Written as DNA, the CDR3 is TGTGCCAGCTGTTACTCGGCGGGGGACACTGAAGCTTTCTTT. This translates into CASCYSAGDTEAFF.

The CDR3 is CASSPNNSGNTIYF. The CDR3 bases are TGTGCCAGCAGCCCAAACAACTCTGGAAACACCATATATTTT. The chain links TRBV5-6 to TRBJ1-3, with unresolved D. Trimming took 4 bases from V and 0 from J, leaving 8 bases between them. Germline V gives CDR1 SGHDT, CDR2 YYEEEE. The CDR3 has 14 amino acids.

Comments on this clonotype: Compared with germline, one end of the junction differs, possibly owing to a read error. The chain couples TRBV6-1 to TRBJ2-7, with D maybe TRBD2 (5 bases). The CDR3 spans 15 residues. Germline CDR1 reads MNHNS; CDR2 reads SASEGT. DNA of the CDR3: TGTGCCAGCAGTGTCTCGACTATCGGATCCTACGAGCAGTATTTC. It codes for CASSVSTIGSYEQYF.

Of note for this clonotype: Mismatch with germline at one junction end may stem from a read error. This chain links TRBV6-2 or TRBV6-3 with TRBJ2-7; D may be TRBD1 or TRBD2 (7 bases each). Germline lookup yields CDR1 MNHEY and CDR2 SVGEGT. The CDR3 extends over 14 amino acids. CDR3 nucleotides: TGTGACAGCAGTACAGGGGACTACTCCTACGAACACTACTTC. This gives the protein CDSSTGDYSYEHYF.

A note on this clonotype: The junction does not match germline at one end; this may be a read error. CDR3 DNA: TGCAGCGCTTACCGTCCGACCGACAATGAACAGTTCTTC. Translating gives CSAYRPTDNEQFF. This chain connects TRBV29-1 to TRBJ2-1; no definite D call. Per germline, CDR1 SQVTM and CDR2 ANQGSEA. This CDR3 has 13 amino acids.

In the case of this clonotype: Its ends do not fully match the called genes, so a read error is possible. The CDR3: CSVTGIGNGKLFF. As DNA, the CDR3 is TGCAGCGTCACCGGGATAGGGAATGGAAAACTGTTTTTT. The chain carries TRBV29-1 and TRBJ1-4, with no clear D. Germline V gene sequence: CDR1 SQVTM, CDR2 ANQGSEA. This CDR3 has 13 amino acids.

In regard to this clonotype: One junction end does not reproduce the germline sequence, and a read error may be involved. This sequence joins TRBV13 and TRBJ1-6; D might be TRBD1 (6 bases). CDR1 is PRHDT, CDR2 FYEKMQ, per germline (reference sequence). The CDR3 has 16 amino acids. The CDR3 reads CTSSSPGDIGDSPLHF. CDR3 DNA sequence: TGTACCAGCAGCTCACCCGGGGACATAGGCGATTCACCCCTCCACTTT.

About this clonotype: A much larger clone differs from this one at a single base, so this may be a read error. The gene calls are TRBV28 and TRBJ1-2; D is unresolved. CDR1 and CDR2 from the germline V gene are MDHEN and SYDVKM. The CDR3 spans 14 residues. CDR3 nucleotide sequence: TGTGCCGGCAGTTCCAATTACGGGGTCTATGGCTACACCTTC. As protein: CAGSSNYGVYGYTF.

In the case of this clonotype: One end of the junction varies from germline; a read error may be responsible. The chain uses TRBV4-1 and TRBJ1-2; the match to TRBD1 covers 9 bases. The CDR3 spans 15 residues. The germline gives CDR1 MGHRA, CDR2 YSYEKL. CDR3 protein: CASYQDGQGRYVYTF. The DNA for the CDR3 is TGCGCCAGCTACCAAGATGGACAGGGGCGCTATGTCTACACCTTC.